A selection of T cell receptor beta chains follows, all from one sample in a study of cytomegalovirus exposure and HLA in healthy donors. Data came from immunoSEQ multiplex PCR; TCRdb stores just in-frame clones and leaves some out. The sample carries 170,000 or so clones, 79% recorded once. The sequenced material came from PBMCs. Receptor source: a woman in her thirties or forties in good health and CMV-seronegative. Each CDR3 is given with its conserved first and last residue. The order of the fields is clone size, J gene, D gene, V gene, CDR3 protein, CDR3 DNA. D genes are given only for firm matches. The size entry is marked missing in some rows and otherwise reads once, few, many or a size class.

abundance: -; j_gene: TRBJ2-7; d_gene: -; v_gene: TRBV28; CDR3aa: CASSEQIAVFEQYF; CDR3nt: TGTGCCAGCAGTGAACAAATCGCAGTTTTCGAGCAGTACTTC
abundance: -; j_gene: TRBJ2-1; d_gene: -; v_gene: TRBV9; CDR3aa: CASSVGGQGGGYNEQFF; CDR3nt: TGTGCCAGCAGCGTAGGGGGGCAGGGCGGCGGATACAATGAGCAGTTCTTC
abundance: once; j_gene: TRBJ2-5; d_gene: -; v_gene: TRBV5-1; CDR3aa: CASSLSSQGETQYF; CDR3nt: TGCGCCAGCAGCTTGAGCTCGCAGGGGGAGACCCAGTACTTC
abundance: -; j_gene: TRBJ2-2; d_gene: TRBD2; v_gene: TRBV29-1; CDR3aa: CSGRSVGWGGLFF; CDR3nt: TGCAGCGGTCGATCGGTGGGATGGGGGGGGCTGTTTTTT
abundance: -; j_gene: TRBJ2-7; d_gene: TRBD1; v_gene: TRBV11-2; CDR3aa: CASSMPSGTGGRDYEQYF; CDR3nt: TGTGCCAGCAGCATGCCCTCCGGGACAGGGGGCAGGGACTACGAGCAGTACTTC
abundance: -; j_gene: TRBJ2-5; d_gene: -; v_gene: TRBV13; CDR3aa: CASSLGLEETQYF; CDR3nt: TGTGCCAGCAGCTTAGGACTCGAAGAGACCCAGTACTTC
abundance: many; j_gene: TRBJ1-1; d_gene: -; v_gene: TRBV27; CDR3aa: CASSLSRTGTEAFF; CDR3nt: TGTGCCAGCAGTTTATCTCGGACGGGGACTGAAGCTTTCTTT
abundance: -; j_gene: TRBJ1-6; d_gene: -; v_gene: TRBV5-1; CDR3aa: CASTPGVYNSPLHF; CDR3nt: TGCGCCAGCACACCGGGGGTGTATAATTCACCCCTCCACTTT
abundance: -; j_gene: TRBJ2-6; d_gene: -; v_gene: TRBV7-3; CDR3aa: CASSSRGSGANVLTF; CDR3nt: TGTGCCAGCAGCTCACGGGGATCCGGGGCCAACGTCCTGACTTTC
abundance: -; j_gene: TRBJ2-1; d_gene: TRBD2; v_gene: TRBV28; CDR3aa: CASSSIGLAEYNEQFF; CDR3nt: TGTGCCAGCAGTTCAATCGGACTAGCGGAGTACAATGAGCAGTTCTTC
abundance: -; j_gene: TRBJ2-1; d_gene: -; v_gene: TRBV15; CDR3aa: CATSRTSSEGPGIF; CDR3nt: TGTGCCACCAGCAGAACATCTTCGGAGGGTCCTGGGATCTTC
abundance: -; j_gene: TRBJ2-1; d_gene: TRBD2; v_gene: TRBV2; CDR3aa: CAAAGGKRNEQFF; CDR3nt: TGTGCGGCAGCGGGAGGGAAGAGGAATGAGCAGTTCTTC
abundance: -; j_gene: TRBJ1-2; d_gene: -; v_gene: TRBV6-1; CDR3aa: CASSEEAGDGRGYTF; CDR3nt: TGTGCCAGCAGTGAAGAGGCGGGGGACGGAAGGGGCTACACCTTC
abundance: few; j_gene: TRBJ1-1; d_gene: -; v_gene: TRBV10-3; CDR3aa: CAIRPLDSLNTEAFF; CDR3nt: TGTGCCATCAGGCCTTTGGACAGCCTGAACACTGAAGCTTTCTTT
abundance: once; j_gene: TRBJ1-4; d_gene: TRBD1; v_gene: TRBV11-3; CDR3aa: CASSLTGVNEKLFF; CDR3nt: TGTGCCAGCAGCTTAACAGGGGTTAATGAAAAACTGTTTTTT
abundance: -; j_gene: TRBJ2-3; d_gene: TRBD2; v_gene: TRBV18; CDR3aa: CASSLDLTSPDTQYF; CDR3nt: TGTGCCAGCTCACTTGACCTGACTAGCCCAGATACGCAGTATTTT
abundance: -; j_gene: TRBJ2-3; d_gene: -; v_gene: TRBV7-3; CDR3aa: CASSSGGADTQYF; CDR3nt: TGTGCCAGCAGCTCGGGGGGCGCAGATACGCAGTATTTT
abundance: -; j_gene: TRBJ1-4; d_gene: -; v_gene: TRBV2; CDR3aa: CASSVARDTFF; CDR3nt: TGTGCCAGCAGCGTCGCTAGGGACACGTTTTTT
abundance: -; j_gene: TRBJ1-1; d_gene: TRBD1; v_gene: TRBV27; CDR3aa: CASSPLTGSGTEAFF; CDR3nt: TGTGCCAGCAGTCCCCTGACAGGGTCGGGCACTGAAGCTTTCTTT
abundance: -; j_gene: TRBJ2-1; d_gene: -; v_gene: TRBV5-6; CDR3aa: CASSSPGSSYNEQFF; CDR3nt: TGTGCCAGCAGCTCACCGGGTTCGTCCTACAATGAGCAGTTCTTC
abundance: -; j_gene: TRBJ1-1; d_gene: -; v_gene: TRBV6-5; CDR3aa: CASSQTDGTEAFF; CDR3nt: TGTGCCAGCAGTCAGACAGATGGCACTGAAGCTTTCTTT
abundance: once; j_gene: TRBJ2-3; d_gene: TRBD2; v_gene: TRBV5-1; CDR3aa: CASSLTAGNTDTQYF; CDR3nt: TGCGCCAGCAGCCTAACAGCGGGGAACACAGATACGCAGTATTTT
abundance: few; j_gene: TRBJ1-3; d_gene: TRBD1; v_gene: TRBV25-1; CDR3aa: CASSEWGQGGPGNTIYF; CDR3nt: TGTGCCAGCAGTGAATGGGGACAGGGAGGGCCTGGAAACACCATATATTTT
abundance: -; j_gene: TRBJ2-1; d_gene: -; v_gene: TRBV5-1; CDR3aa: CASSPEPTGQIYNEQFF; CDR3nt: TGCGCCAGCAGCCCAGAACCTACCGGACAGATTTACAATGAGCAGTTCTTC
abundance: -; j_gene: TRBJ1-1; d_gene: -; v_gene: TRBV10-3; CDR3aa: CAISEGAPEAFF; CDR3nt: TGTGCCATCAGTGAGGGAGCCCCTGAAGCTTTCTTT
abundance: -; j_gene: TRBJ1-3; d_gene: -; v_gene: TRBV6-1; CDR3aa: CASSDRRSGGNTIYF; CDR3nt: TGTGCCAGCAGTGACAGGCGCTCTGGGGGAAACACCATATATTTT
abundance: -; j_gene: TRBJ2-3; d_gene: -; v_gene: TRBV5-1; CDR3aa: CASSPTTPGTQYF; CDR3nt: TGCGCCAGCAGCCCGACGACCCCGGGTACGCAGTATTTT
abundance: -; j_gene: TRBJ2-6; d_gene: -; v_gene: TRBV6-1; CDR3aa: CASSEEERSGANVLTF; CDR3nt: TGTGCCAGCAGTGAAGAGGAGCGCTCTGGGGCCAACGTCCTGACTTTC
abundance: -; j_gene: TRBJ1-1; d_gene: TRBD1; v_gene: TRBV5-6; CDR3aa: CASSIDRGRADTEAFF; CDR3nt: TGTGCCAGCAGCATCGACAGGGGGCGCGCGGACACTGAAGCTTTCTTT
abundance: -; j_gene: TRBJ2-1; d_gene: -; v_gene: TRBV6-5; CDR3aa: CASSFNREEQFF; CDR3nt: TGTGCCAGCAGTTTCAACAGAGAGGAGCAGTTCTTC
abundance: -; j_gene: TRBJ1-5; d_gene: TRBD1; v_gene: TRBV19; CDR3aa: CASSSTGGGSSNQPQHF; CDR3nt: TGTGCCAGTAGCTCGACAGGGGGAGGTAGCAGCAATCAGCCCCAGCATTTT
abundance: -; j_gene: TRBJ2-1; d_gene: -; v_gene: TRBV2; CDR3aa: CASRTDRNNEQFF; CDR3nt: TGTGCCAGCAGGACAGATAGGAACAATGAGCAGTTCTTC
abundance: -; j_gene: TRBJ1-1; d_gene: -; v_gene: TRBV7-9; CDR3aa: CSSSALDGTEAFF; CDR3nt: TGTTCCAGCAGCGCGCTAGACGGCACTGAAGCTTTCTTT
abundance: -; j_gene: TRBJ1-2; d_gene: -; v_gene: TRBV2; CDR3aa: CASSEESIPNYGYTF; CDR3nt: TGTGCCAGCAGTGAAGAGAGCATACCTAACTATGGCTACACCTTC
abundance: -; j_gene: TRBJ2-3; d_gene: -; v_gene: TRBV30; CDR3aa: CAWSVTSTDTQYF; CDR3nt: TGTGCCTGGAGTGTTACTAGCACAGATACGCAGTATTTT
abundance: -; j_gene: TRBJ1-5; d_gene: -; v_gene: TRBV6-5; CDR3aa: CASSYPVLGNQPQHF; CDR3nt: TGTGCCAGCAGTTACCCCGTACTAGGTAATCAGCCCCAGCATTTT
abundance: -; j_gene: TRBJ2-7; d_gene: TRBD1; v_gene: TRBV6-5; CDR3aa: CASRTGGRTYEQYF; CDR3nt: TGTGCCAGCCGGACAGGGGGGAGGACTTACGAGCAGTACTTC
abundance: -; j_gene: TRBJ2-2; d_gene: -; v_gene: TRBV19; CDR3aa: CASSIGRFLPGELFF; CDR3nt: TGTGCCAGTAGTATCGGCAGGTTTTTGCCCGGGGAGCTGTTTTTT
abundance: -; j_gene: TRBJ2-7; d_gene: -; v_gene: TRBV21-1; CDR3aa: CASSKEESRPGVPYEQYF; CDR3nt: TGTGCCAGCAGCAAAGAGGAAAGCAGACCCGGAGTTCCCTACGAGCAGTACTTC
abundance: -; j_gene: TRBJ2-3; d_gene: -; v_gene: TRBV15; CDR3aa: CATSSPQRTAGHTQYF; CDR3nt: TGTGCCACCAGCAGTCCACAGCGGACAGCGGGACATACGCAGTATTTT
abundance: -; j_gene: TRBJ1-2; d_gene: TRBD1; v_gene: TRBV5-1; CDR3aa: CASSLDPGQRFDTF; CDR3nt: TGCGCCAGCAGCTTGGACCCGGGACAGCGCTTCGACACCTTC
abundance: few; j_gene: TRBJ1-1; d_gene: TRBD1; v_gene: TRBV5-4; CDR3aa: CASSLFDRASGAFF; CDR3nt: TGTGCCAGCAGCTTGTTCGACAGGGCCTCGGGAGCTTTCTTT
abundance: -; j_gene: TRBJ1-2; d_gene: TRBD1; v_gene: TRBV19; CDR3aa: CASSTGTAYGYTF; CDR3nt: TGTGCCAGTAGTACCGGGACAGCCTATGGCTACACCTTC
abundance: -; j_gene: TRBJ2-7; d_gene: TRBD1; v_gene: TRBV7-6; CDR3aa: CASSLGTGYSYEQYF; CDR3nt: TGTGCCAGCAGCTTGGGGACAGGGTACTCCTACGAGCAGTACTTC
abundance: -; j_gene: TRBJ2-7; d_gene: -; v_gene: TRBV5-1; CDR3aa: CASSFGGTYEQYF; CDR3nt: TGCGCCAGCAGCTTCGGGGGAACCTACGAGCAGTACTTC
abundance: -; j_gene: TRBJ1-6; d_gene: -; v_gene: TRBV5-1; CDR3aa: CASSLQQSSYNSPLHF; CDR3nt: TGCGCCAGCAGCTTGCAACAGAGCTCCTATAATTCACCCCTCCACTTT
abundance: -; j_gene: TRBJ2-2; d_gene: TRBD1; v_gene: TRBV7-9; CDR3aa: CASSARDSQNTGELFF; CDR3nt: TGTGCCAGCAGCGCCCGGGACAGCCAGAACACCGGGGAGCTGTTTTTT
abundance: once; j_gene: TRBJ1-1; d_gene: -; v_gene: TRBV11-3; CDR3aa: CASSLGQGTYTEAFF; CDR3nt: TGTGCCAGCAGCTTAGGTCAGGGGACGTACACTGAAGCTTTCTTT
abundance: -; j_gene: TRBJ1-5; d_gene: -; v_gene: TRBV9; CDR3aa: CASSERGNSNQPQHF; CDR3nt: TGTGCCAGCAGCGAGAGGGGGAATAGCAATCAGCCCCAGCATTTT
abundance: -; j_gene: TRBJ2-5; d_gene: TRBD2; v_gene: TRBV28; CDR3aa: CASSSSGLAGGRETQYF; CDR3nt: TGTGCCAGCAGCTCCTCCGGACTAGCGGGGGGTCGGGAGACCCAGTACTTC
abundance: -; j_gene: TRBJ2-7; d_gene: TRBD2; v_gene: TRBV5-6; CDR3aa: CASSKLAGGPYEQYF; CDR3nt: TGTGCCAGCAGCAAACTAGCGGGAGGTCCCTACGAGCAGTACTTC
abundance: few; j_gene: TRBJ1-3; d_gene: TRBD1; v_gene: TRBV10-3; CDR3aa: CAIRDSSGNTIYF; CDR3nt: TGTGCCATCCGGGACAGCTCTGGAAACACCATATATTTT
abundance: -; j_gene: TRBJ1-4; d_gene: -; v_gene: TRBV2; CDR3aa: CASSEAGATNEKLFF; CDR3nt: TGTGCCAGCAGTGAGGCCGGGGCAACTAATGAAAAACTGTTTTTT